The rows below give T cell receptor beta chains drawn from one sample of a study of blood T cell repertoires in COVID-19. Sequencing used immunoSEQ multiplex PCR; TCRdb keeps in-frame clones, though not all of them. In the table there are 35,000 to 50,000 clones, roughly 84% of which are singletons. Sequenced: peripheral blood. These receptors all come from a human donor in a cohort sampled during active COVID-19. Both conserved end residues are part of each CDR3. A D gene is named only where the DNA matches it firmly. Clone size is shown for a subset of rows, as once, few, many or a class of expanded clone.

many - TRBJ2-7 TRBV7-7 CASSLYQGSSYEQYF TGTGCCAGCAGCTTATACCAGGGATCGTCCTACGAGCAGTACTTC
- TRBD1 TRBJ1-2 TRBV6-5 CASSTPGTGTAF TGTGCCAGCAGTACTCCCGGGACAGGGACGGCCTTC
- TRBD1 TRBJ1-2 TRBV7-8 CASSFVVGQGTSGGYTF TGTGCCAGCAGCTTTGTGGTGGGACAGGGGACAAGTGGAGGCTACACCTTC
- - TRBJ2-3 TRBV11-2 CASSLDGLLKADTQYF TGTGCCAGCAGCTTAGACGGACTTCTCAAGGCAGATACGCAGTATTTT
once - TRBJ1-2 TRBV6-6 CASRKGENYGYTF TGTGCCAGCAGAAAAGGGGAAAACTATGGCTACACCTTC
- - TRBJ2-3 TRBV5-5 CASSFSSGTDTQYF TGTGCCAGCAGCTTCAGTTCAGGCACAGATACGCAGTATTTT
- - TRBJ2-6 TRBV18 CASSPGIGRGSGANVLTF TGTGCCAGCTCACCAGGAATAGGACGGGGCTCTGGGGCCAACGTCCTGACTTTC
- - TRBJ2-2 TRBV5-1 CASSLRRGTGELFF TGCGCCAGCAGCTTGCGTAGGGGAACCGGGGAGCTGTTTTTT
few TRBD2 TRBJ2-3 TRBV18 CASSPGRLAGTDTQYF TGTGCCAGCTCACCCGGGAGGCTAGCGGGCACAGATACGCAGTATTTT
- TRBD1 TRBJ1-1 TRBV13 CASSSPGGTEAFF TGTGCCAGCAGCTCCCCAGGGGGTACTGAAGCTTTCTTT
- - TRBJ1-5 TRBV28 CASSLPRGPQHF TGTGCCAGCAGTTTACCCAGGGGTCCCCAGCATTTT
- TRBD2 TRBJ2-2 TRBV7-8 CASSSAGVGGYRELFF TGTGCCAGCAGCTCCGCGGGGGTTGGAGGGTACCGGGAGCTGTTTTTT
once - TRBJ2-7 TRBV4-1 CASSQNPGHYYEQYF TGCGCCAGCAGCCAAAACCCGGGACACTACTACGAGCAGTACTTC
- - TRBJ2-5 TRBV7-9 CASSSPRRQAIQETQYF TGTGCCAGCAGCTCCCCCAGGAGACAGGCCATCCAAGAGACCCAGTACTTC
- - TRBJ1-1 TRBV19 CASSFNSNTEAFF TGTGCCAGTAGTTTCAACAGTAACACTGAAGCTTTCTTT
few - TRBJ1-3 TRBV7-9 CASSFMGNTIYF TGTGCCAGCAGCTTTATGGGAAACACCATATATTTT
- - TRBJ2-5 TRBV7-9 CASSPTVAQETQYF TGTGCCAGCAGCCCCACCGTAGCCCAAGAGACCCAGTACTTC
- - TRBJ2-1 TRBV19 CASSPVGGGLSRRSYNEQFF TGTGCCAGTAGTCCCGTGGGGGGGGGCCTATCTCGGAGGTCCTACAATGAGCAGTTCTTC
- - TRBJ2-7 TRBV21-1 CAREARWRSSYEQYF TGTGCTCGAGAAGCGAGGTGGAGGAGCTCCTACGAGCAGTACTTC
- - TRBJ1-3 TRBV6-6 CASSVGEENTIYF TGTGCCAGCAGTGTAGGGGAAGAAAACACCATATATTTT
- TRBD1 TRBJ2-1 TRBV7-8 CASSLARGNNEQFF TGTGCCAGCAGCTTAGCCAGGGGGAACAATGAGCAGTTCTTC
few - TRBJ1-1 TRBV7-2 CASSLAHF TGTGCCAGCAGCCTAGCACACTTT
few TRBD1 TRBJ2-1 TRBV11-2 CASSLGYRGWPRNEQFF TGTGCCAGCAGCTTAGGGTACAGGGGCTGGCCGAGGAATGAGCAGTTCTTC
once - TRBJ2-3 TRBV11-3 CASSLGAVRTDTQYF TGTGCCAGCAGCTTAGGGGCAGTCCGCACAGATACGCAGTATTTT
- - TRBJ1-5 TRBV30 CAWSARGNQPQHF TGTGCCTGGAGTGCCAGGGGCAATCAGCCCCAGCATTTT
- - TRBJ1-1 TRBV5-1 CASSFRGNTEAFF TGCGCCAGCAGCTTTCGGGGGAACACTGAAGCTTTCTTT
- TRBD1 TRBJ2-7 TRBV5-1 CASSLDRGYEQYF TGCGCCAGCAGCTTGGACAGGGGTTACGAGCAGTACTTC
- TRBD1 TRBJ2-4 TRBV6-2/TRBV6-3 CASSSGTGGIQYF TGTGCCAGCAGCTCCGGGACAGGGGGAATTCAGTACTTC
- TRBD2 TRBJ2-5 TRBV3-1/TRBV3-2 CASKGGGLGETQYF TGTGCCAGCAAGGGCGGGGGTCTAGGGGAGACCCAGTACTTC
- - TRBJ2-2 TRBV2 CASSDRGNTGELFF TGTGCCAGCAGTGATAGGGGGAACACCGGGGAGCTGTTTTTT
- - TRBJ2-7 TRBV2 CASSGSSYEQYF TGTGCCAGCAGCGGGAGCTCCTACGAGCAGTACTTC
- TRBD1 TRBJ2-7 TRBV7-2 CASSQAGPGGLKQYF TGTGCCAGCAGCCAGGCTGGACCAGGGGGCCTAAAGCAGTACTTC
once - TRBJ1-5 TRBV7-2 CASSLEGVSNQPQHF TGTGCCAGCAGCTTAGAGGGAGTTTCCAATCAGCCCCAGCATTTT
- TRBD2 TRBJ2-7 TRBV11-3 CASSPGGTSSYEQYF TGTGCCAGCAGCCCCGGCGGGACTAGCTCCTACGAGCAGTACTTC
once - TRBJ2-3 TRBV7-2 CASSLRREQDTQYF TGTGCCAGCAGCTTAAGGAGGGAGCAAGATACGCAGTATTTT
- - TRBJ1-1 TRBV30 CAWTGTWEVTEAFF TGTGCCTGGACCGGTACGTGGGAGGTCACTGAAGCTTTCTTT
- - TRBJ2-3 TRBV2 CASRSGGGGATDTQYF TGTGCCAGCAGATCCGGGGGAGGGGGGGCCACAGATACGCAGTATTTT
- - TRBJ2-2 TRBV7-9 CASTTSGGQRGGELFF TGTGCCAGCACCACCAGCGGAGGGCAGAGGGGCGGGGAGCTGTTTTTT
- TRBD1 TRBJ2-7 TRBV27 CASSLFTQGVWYEQYF TGTGCCAGCAGTTTATTTACCCAGGGGGTATGGTACGAGCAGTACTTC
- - TRBJ2-7 TRBV5-1 CASSLLGGNWEQYF TGCGCCAGCAGCTTGTTGGGGGGAAATTGGGAGCAGTACTTC
once - TRBJ2-7 TRBV3-1/TRBV3-2 CASSQERGYEQYF TGTGCCAGCAGCCAAGAACGGGGCTACGAGCAGTACTTC
few - TRBJ1-1 TRBV18 CASSPIYGGREMNTEAFF TGTGCCAGCTCACCAATCTACGGCGGCCGGGAGATGAACACTGAAGCTTTCTTT
- - TRBJ2-3 TRBV7-9 CASEGADTQYF TGTGCCAGCGAGGGGGCAGATACGCAGTATTTT
- - TRBJ1-3 TRBV4-2 CASSRGFGNTIYF TGTGCCAGCAGCCGGGGCTTCGGGAACACCATATATTTT
- - TRBJ2-1 TRBV25-1 CASSEGGAGGNEQFF TGTGCCAGCAGTGAAGGGGGGGCCGGTGGTAATGAGCAGTTCTTC
few TRBD1 TRBJ2-5 TRBV5-4 CASSPTGTGGQETQYF TGTGCCAGCAGTCCTACCGGGACAGGGGGCCAAGAGACCCAGTACTTC
- - TRBJ2-7 TRBV1 CTSSLGQGPRGSYEQYF TGCACCAGCAGCCTCGGACAGGGGCCGCGTGGCTCCTACGAGCAGTACTTC
- TRBD2 TRBJ2-3 TRBV29-1 CSGGLAWGVRTQYF TGCAGCGGTGGACTAGCGTGGGGGGTGCGTACGCAGTATTTT
- - TRBJ2-4 TRBV29-1 CSHTSGKNIQYF TGCAGCCATACTTCCGGCAAAAACATTCAGTACTTC
- - TRBJ1-3 TRBV19 CATHIGNTIYF TGTGCCACTCACATTGGAAACACCATATATTTT
few TRBD2 TRBJ2-2 TRBV19 CASSNIAGRPGGGELFF TGTGCCAGTAGTAACATAGCGGGGCGACCCGGGGGCGGGGAGCTGTTTTTT
once TRBD2 TRBJ2-1 TRBV28 CASSLRSSAAGGLEGEQFF TGTGCCAGCAGTTTAAGGTCGTCGGCAGCGGGGGGCCTCGAAGGTGAGCAGTTCTTC
- TRBD2 TRBJ2-5 TRBV2 CASSQQRGPQETQYF TGTGCCAGCAGTCAGCAGCGGGGGCCACAAGAGACCCAGTACTTC
- - TRBJ2-7 TRBV19 CASSIRGNYEQYF TGTGCCAGTAGTATACGGGGTAACTACGAGCAGTACTTC